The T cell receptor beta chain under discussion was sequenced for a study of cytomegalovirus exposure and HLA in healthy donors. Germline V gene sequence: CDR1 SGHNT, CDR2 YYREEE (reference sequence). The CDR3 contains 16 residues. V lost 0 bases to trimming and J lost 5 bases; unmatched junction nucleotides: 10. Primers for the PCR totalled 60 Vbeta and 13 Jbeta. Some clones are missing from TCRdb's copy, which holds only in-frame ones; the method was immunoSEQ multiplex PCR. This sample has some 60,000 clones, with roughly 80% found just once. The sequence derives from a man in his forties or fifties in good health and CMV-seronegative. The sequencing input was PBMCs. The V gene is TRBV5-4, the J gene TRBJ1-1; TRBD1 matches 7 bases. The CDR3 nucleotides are TGTGCCAGCAGCTTGGAGAGGGGGCAGGGGAGGACTGAAGCTTTCTTT. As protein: CASSLERGQGRTEAFF.